This is a list of T cell receptor beta chains from one sample in a study of immune evolution from preneoplasia to lung adenocarcinoma. Method: immunoSEQ multiplex PCR; TCRdb's copy keeps in-frame clones and lacks some. The sample lists around 4,100 clones, 77% occurring once. Source material: FFPE adjacent normal lung tissue. The receptors originated from a person aged 55-80 years with lung adenocarcinoma. CDR3s include the opening cysteine and the closing phenylalanine or tryptophan. D genes are given only for firm matches. Rows give clone size only sometimes, using once, few, many, or a class for an expanded clone.

v_call	j_call	d_call	clone_size	cdr3_aa	cdr3_nt
TRBV7-9	TRBJ1-2	NA	NA	CASSIPGGGGYTF	TGTGCCAGCAGCATTCCGGGCGGAGGAGGCTACACCTTC
TRBV29-1	TRBJ2-3	TRBD2	NA	CSVRTSGSFTDTQYF	TGCAGCGTGAGGACTAGCGGGAGCTTCACAGATACGCAGTATTTT
TRBV7-9	TRBJ1-4	TRBD1	once	CASSPQGADMNEKLFF	TGTGCCAGCAGCCCACAGGGGGCTGATATGAATGAAAAACTGTTTTTT
TRBV7-2	TRBJ2-1	NA	NA	CASSLDWSSYNEQFF	TGTGCCAGCAGCTTAGACTGGAGCTCCTACAATGAGCAGTTCTTC
TRBV7-6	TRBJ1-3	NA	once	CASSQTAASSGNTIYF	TGTGCCAGCAGCCAGACAGCTGCCTCCTCTGGAAACACCATATATTTT
TRBV6-4	TRBJ2-2	NA	NA	CASSVAGGSTGELFF	TGTGCCAGCAGTGTGGCAGGGGGGAGCACCGGGGAGCTGTTTTTT
TRBV5-6	TRBJ1-2	NA	few	CASSSDRDGYTF	TGTGCCAGCAGCTCGGACCGGGATGGCTACACCTTC
TRBV4-1	TRBJ2-5	TRBD2	few	CASSQERAAGVSETQYF	TGCGCCAGCAGCCAAGAAAGGGCAGCGGGAGTCTCGGAGACCCAGTACTTC
TRBV11-3	TRBJ2-7	NA	NA	CASSLAPGLIYEQYF	TGTGCCAGCAGCTTAGCACCGGGACTCATCTACGAGCAGTACTTC
TRBV7-9	TRBJ2-2	NA	few	CASSLVRTTNTGELFF	TGTGCCAGCAGCTTAGTTCGGACGACCAACACCGGGGAGCTGTTTTTT
TRBV7-8	TRBJ2-7	NA	NA	CASSPSSEVYEQYF	TGTGCCAGCAGCCCCTCCAGTGAAGTCTACGAGCAGTACTTC
TRBV6-5	TRBJ1-1	TRBD1	NA	CASRRTGQGTEAFF	TGTGCCAGCAGGCGGACAGGCCAGGGGACTGAAGCTTTCTTT
TRBV7-3	TRBJ1-3	TRBD1	few	CASSESGGFGNTIYF	TGTGCCAGCAGCGAATCAGGGGGCTTCGGAAACACCATATATTTT
TRBV27	TRBJ2-7	NA	NA	CASSSPRKQYF	TGTGCCAGCAGCTCTCCCCGCAAGCAGTACTTC
TRBV28	TRBJ1-4	NA	NA	CASSLVGGPGFEKLFF	TGTGCCAGCAGTTTAGTAGGGGGGCCTGGATTCGAAAAACTGTTTTTT
TRBV28	TRBJ1-6	TRBD1	NA	CASSKRQGANSPLHF	TGTGCCAGCAGTAAACGACAGGGGGCGAATTCACCCCTCCACTTT
TRBV28	TRBJ1-1	NA	NA	CASRGAQPGTEAFF	TGTGCCAGCAGAGGGGCCCAGCCGGGCACTGAAGCTTTCTTT
TRBV6-5	TRBJ2-1	NA	once	CASSRSGTFDNEQFF	TGTGCCAGCAGTCGTAGCGGCACCTTTGACAATGAGCAGTTCTTC
TRBV19	TRBJ1-2	NA	NA	CASRDRYGYTF	TGTGCCAGTAGGGATCGGTATGGCTACACCTTC
TRBV28	TRBJ1-1	NA	NA	CASSLGLPMNTEAFF	TGTGCCAGCAGTTTGGGACTTCCCATGAACACTGAAGCTTTCTTT
TRBV5-1	TRBJ2-1	NA	NA	CASSSGQNYNEQFF	TGCGCCAGCAGCTCCGGACAGAATTACAATGAGCAGTTCTTC
TRBV27	TRBJ1-2	TRBD1	NA	CASSLGQGIGYTF	TGTGCCAGCAGCCTCGGACAGGGGATTGGCTACACCTTC
TRBV7-8	TRBJ1-5	NA	NA	CASSQTGNNQPQHF	TGTGCCAGCAGCCAAACAGGGAATAATCAGCCCCAGCATTTT
TRBV11-1	TRBJ2-1	TRBD2	NA	CASVSSGLSYNEQFF	TGTGCCAGCGTGTCTAGCGGGCTCTCCTACAATGAGCAGTTCTTC